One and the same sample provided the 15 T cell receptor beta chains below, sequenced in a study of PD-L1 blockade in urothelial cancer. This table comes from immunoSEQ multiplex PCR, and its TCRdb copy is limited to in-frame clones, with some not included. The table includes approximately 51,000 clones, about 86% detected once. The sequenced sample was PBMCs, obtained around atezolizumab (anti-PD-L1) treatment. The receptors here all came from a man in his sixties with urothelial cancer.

CDR3 DNA sequence: TGTGCCAGCAACCAGGACTTGTGGGGAAACACCATATATTTT. It specifies CASNQDLWGNTIYF. This chain connects TRBV2 to TRBJ1-3; D gene unclear. The ends were cut back, 7 bases at V and 4 bases at J, with 14 bases in the middle. Germline CDR1 is SNHLY and CDR2 is FYNNEI. This CDR3 has 14 residues.

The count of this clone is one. The CDR3 sequence: CASSQDRGTNTEAFF. The CDR3 DNA reads TGCGCCAGCAGCCAAGATCGAGGTACGAACACTGAAGCTTTCTTT. V is TRBV4-3 and J is TRBJ1-1; D is unclear. The CDR3 covers 15 residues. The V end lost 0 bases, the J end lost 1 base, and 9 bases lay between the germline ends. Germline loops: CDR1 LGHNA, CDR2 YSLEER.

Here the CDR3 reads CASGRQGAKNIQYF. The CDR3 region has the DNA TGCGCCAGCGGACGGCAGGGGGCCAAAAACATTCAGTACTTC. J is TRBJ2-4 and V is TRBV10-1, with a weak D call TRBD1 (6 bases). The CDR3 contains 14 residues. Germline CDR1 is WNHNN and CDR2 is SYGVQD (reference sequence). V was shortened by 8 bases and J by 1 base, with 12 bases between the two germline ends.

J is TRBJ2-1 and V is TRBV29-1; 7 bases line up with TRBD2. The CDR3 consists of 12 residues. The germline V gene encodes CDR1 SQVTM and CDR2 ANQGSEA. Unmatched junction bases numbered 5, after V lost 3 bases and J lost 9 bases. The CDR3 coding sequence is TGCAGCGTTGATCCCAGCGGGGTTGAGCAGTTCTTC. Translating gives CSVDPSGVEQFF.

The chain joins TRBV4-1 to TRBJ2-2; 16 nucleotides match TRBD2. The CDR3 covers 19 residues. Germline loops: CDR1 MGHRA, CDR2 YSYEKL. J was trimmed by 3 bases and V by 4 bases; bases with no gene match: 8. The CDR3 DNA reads TGCGCCAGCAGCCGCATGGGACTAGCGGGGGGGCCGGACACCGGGGAGCTGTTTTTT. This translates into CASSRMGLAGGPDTGELFF.

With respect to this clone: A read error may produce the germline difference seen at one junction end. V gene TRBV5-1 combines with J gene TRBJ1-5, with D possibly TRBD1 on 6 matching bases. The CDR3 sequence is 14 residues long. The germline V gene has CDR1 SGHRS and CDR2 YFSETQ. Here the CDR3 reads CASSPRGGNQPQHF. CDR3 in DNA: TGCGCCAGCAGCCCGAGGGGGGGCAACCAGCCCCAGCATTTT.

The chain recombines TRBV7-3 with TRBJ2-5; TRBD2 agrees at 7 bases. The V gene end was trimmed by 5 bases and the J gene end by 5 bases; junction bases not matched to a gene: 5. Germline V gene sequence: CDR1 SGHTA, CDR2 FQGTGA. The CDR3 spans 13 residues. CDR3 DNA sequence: TGTGCCAGCAGCCTCGGGAGGCGGGAGACCCAGTACTTC. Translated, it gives CASSLGRRETQYF.

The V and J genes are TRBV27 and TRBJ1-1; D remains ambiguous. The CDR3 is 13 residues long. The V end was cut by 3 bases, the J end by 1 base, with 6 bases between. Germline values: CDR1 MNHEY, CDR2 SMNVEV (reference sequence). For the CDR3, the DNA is TGTGCCAGCAGTTTCTCAGAGAACACTGAAGCTTTCTTT. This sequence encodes CASSFSENTEAFF.

In DNA, the CDR3 is TGCGCCAGCAGCCCGGGACAGGGAAACACCGGGGAGCTGTTTTTT. It encodes CASSPGQGNTGELFF. The V gene is TRBV4-3, the J gene TRBJ2-2, with 9 bases fitting TRBD1. Trimming took 4 bases from V and 2 from J; bases not matched to a gene: 2. Germline V gene data show CDR1 as LGHNA and CDR2 as YSLEER. This CDR3 spans 15 amino acids.

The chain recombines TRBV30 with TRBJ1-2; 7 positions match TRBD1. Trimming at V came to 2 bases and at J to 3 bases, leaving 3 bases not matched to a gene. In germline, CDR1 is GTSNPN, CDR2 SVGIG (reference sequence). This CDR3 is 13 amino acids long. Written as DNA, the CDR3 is TGTGCCTGGAGTTCAGGGGGAGACTATGGCTACACCTTC. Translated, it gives CAWSSGGDYGYTF.

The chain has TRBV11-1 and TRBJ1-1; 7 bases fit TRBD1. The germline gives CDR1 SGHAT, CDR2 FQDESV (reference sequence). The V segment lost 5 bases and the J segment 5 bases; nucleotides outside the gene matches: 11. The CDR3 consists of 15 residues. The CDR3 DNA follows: TGTGCCAGCAGCCCCCGGGACAGCGGTGGGACTGAAGCTTTCTTT. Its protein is CASSPRDSGGTEAFF.

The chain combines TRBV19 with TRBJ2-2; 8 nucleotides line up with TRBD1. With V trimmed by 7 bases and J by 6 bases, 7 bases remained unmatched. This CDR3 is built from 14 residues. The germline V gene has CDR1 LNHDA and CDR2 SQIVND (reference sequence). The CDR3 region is CASIGGQGPGELFF. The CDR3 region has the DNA TGTGCCAGTATAGGAGGACAGGGCCCCGGGGAGCTGTTTTTT.

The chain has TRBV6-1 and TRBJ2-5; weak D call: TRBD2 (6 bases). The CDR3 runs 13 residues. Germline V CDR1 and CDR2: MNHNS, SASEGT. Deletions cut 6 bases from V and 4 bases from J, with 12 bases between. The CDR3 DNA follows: TGTGCCAGCAGGTGGAGGGGCTCAGAGACCCAGTACTTC. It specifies CASRWRGSETQYF.

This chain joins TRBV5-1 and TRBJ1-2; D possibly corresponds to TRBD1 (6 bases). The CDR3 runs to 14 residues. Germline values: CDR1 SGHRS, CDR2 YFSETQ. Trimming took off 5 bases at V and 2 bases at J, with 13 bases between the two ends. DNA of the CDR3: TGCGCCAGCAGAACAATTCAGGGGAACTATGGCTACACCTTC. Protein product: CASRTIQGNYGYTF.

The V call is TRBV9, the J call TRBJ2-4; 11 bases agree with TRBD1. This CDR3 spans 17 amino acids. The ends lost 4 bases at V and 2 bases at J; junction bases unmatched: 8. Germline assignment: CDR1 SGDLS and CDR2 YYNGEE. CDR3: CASSPFGQGASKNIQYF. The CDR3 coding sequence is TGTGCCAGCAGCCCGTTTGGACAGGGGGCGTCCAAAAACATTCAGTACTTC.